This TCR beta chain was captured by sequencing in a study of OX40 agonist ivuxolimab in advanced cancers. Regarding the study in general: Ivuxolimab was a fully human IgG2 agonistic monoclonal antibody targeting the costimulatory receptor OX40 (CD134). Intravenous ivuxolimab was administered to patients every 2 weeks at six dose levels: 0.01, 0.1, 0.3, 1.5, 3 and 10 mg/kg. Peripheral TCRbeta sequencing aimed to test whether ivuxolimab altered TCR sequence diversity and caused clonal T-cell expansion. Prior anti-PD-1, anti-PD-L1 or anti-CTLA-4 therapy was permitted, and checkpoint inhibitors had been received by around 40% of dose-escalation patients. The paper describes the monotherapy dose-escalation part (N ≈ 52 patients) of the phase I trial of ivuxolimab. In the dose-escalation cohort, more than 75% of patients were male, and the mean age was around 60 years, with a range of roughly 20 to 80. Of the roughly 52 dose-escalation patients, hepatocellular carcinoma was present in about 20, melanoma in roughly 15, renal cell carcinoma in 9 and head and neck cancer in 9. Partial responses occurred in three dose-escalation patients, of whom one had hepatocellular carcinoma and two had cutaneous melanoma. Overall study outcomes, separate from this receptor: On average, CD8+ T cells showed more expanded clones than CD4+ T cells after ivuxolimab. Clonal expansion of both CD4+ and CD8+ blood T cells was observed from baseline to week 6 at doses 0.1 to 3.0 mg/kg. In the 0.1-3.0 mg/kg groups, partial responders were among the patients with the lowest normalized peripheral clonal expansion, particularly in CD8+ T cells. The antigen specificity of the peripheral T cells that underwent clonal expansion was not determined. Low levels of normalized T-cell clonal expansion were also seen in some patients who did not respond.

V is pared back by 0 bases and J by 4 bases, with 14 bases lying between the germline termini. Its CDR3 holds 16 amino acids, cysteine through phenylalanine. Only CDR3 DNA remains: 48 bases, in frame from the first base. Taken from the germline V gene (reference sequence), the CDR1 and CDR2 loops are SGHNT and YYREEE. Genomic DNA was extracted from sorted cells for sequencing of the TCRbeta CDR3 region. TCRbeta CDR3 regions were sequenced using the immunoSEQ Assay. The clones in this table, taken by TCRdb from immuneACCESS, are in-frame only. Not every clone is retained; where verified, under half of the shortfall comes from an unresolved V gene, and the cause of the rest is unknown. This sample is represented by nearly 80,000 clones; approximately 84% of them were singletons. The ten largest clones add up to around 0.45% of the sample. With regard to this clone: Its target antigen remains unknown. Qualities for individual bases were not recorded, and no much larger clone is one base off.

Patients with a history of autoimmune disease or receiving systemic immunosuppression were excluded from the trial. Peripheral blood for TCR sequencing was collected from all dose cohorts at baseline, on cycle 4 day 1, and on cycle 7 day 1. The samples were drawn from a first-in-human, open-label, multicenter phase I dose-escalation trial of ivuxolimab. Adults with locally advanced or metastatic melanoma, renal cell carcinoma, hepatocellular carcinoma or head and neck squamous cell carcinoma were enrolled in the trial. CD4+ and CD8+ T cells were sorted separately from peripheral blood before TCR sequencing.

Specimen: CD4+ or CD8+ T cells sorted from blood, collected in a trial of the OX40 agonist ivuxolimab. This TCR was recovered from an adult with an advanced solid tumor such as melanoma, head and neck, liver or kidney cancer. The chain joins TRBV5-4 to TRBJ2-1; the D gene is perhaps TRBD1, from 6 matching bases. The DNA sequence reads TGTGCCAGCAGCTTGGAAGGGGGTAGAGGGTACAATGAGCAGTTCTTC. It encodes CASSLEGGRGYNEQFF. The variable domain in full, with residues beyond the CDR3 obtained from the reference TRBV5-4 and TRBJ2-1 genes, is ETGVTQSPTHLIKTRGQQVTLRCSSQSGHNTVSWYQQALGQGPQFIFQYYREEENGRGNFPPRFSGLQFPNYSSELNVNALELDDSALYLCASSLEGGRGYNEQFFGPGTRLTVL.